Listed below are T cell receptor beta chains from one sample, sequenced in a study of graft-versus-host responses after intestinal transplantation. TCRdb keeps only in-frame clones here, not all; method: immunoSEQ multiplex PCR. Found here are 14,000 to 15,000 clones, around 94% of them singletons; the top ten hold about 0.71%. The material was PBMCs, obtained 9 days after transplant. These receptors all stem from a human patient who received an intestinal transplant, so some T cells may come from the graft donor. The CDR3 runs from the conserved cysteine through the conserved F or W. D genes are given only for firm matches. Rows may omit the clone size; those that give it use once, few, many or a size class.

V: TRBV13; D: TRBD2; J: TRBJ2-7; size: -; length: 13; CDR3: CASSPSGGYEQYF; DNA: TGTGCCAGCAGTCCTAGCGGGGGATACGAGCAGTACTTC
V: TRBV11-2; D: -; J: TRBJ2-1; size: -; length: 16; CDR3: CASSVVWGSSYNEQFF; DNA: TGTGCCAGCAGCGTCGTGTGGGGAAGCTCCTACAATGAGCAGTTCTTC
V: TRBV13; D: -; J: TRBJ2-5; size: -; length: 15; CDR3: CASSLGQDPQETQYF; DNA: TGTGCCAGCAGCTTAGGACAGGATCCACAAGAGACCCAGTACTTC
V: TRBV11-2; D: -; J: TRBJ2-1; size: -; length: 16; CDR3: CASSSRGDSSYNEQFF; DNA: TGTGCCAGCAGCTCCCGAGGTGACAGCTCCTACAATGAGCAGTTCTTC
V: TRBV7-9; D: TRBD1; J: TRBJ1-5; size: few; length: 14; CDR3: CASSLDRAGQPQHF; DNA: TGTGCCAGCAGCTTGGACAGGGCTGGACAGCCCCAGCATTTT
V: TRBV9; D: -; J: TRBJ2-1; size: -; length: 15; CDR3: CASSVGGKSYNEQFF; DNA: TGTGCCAGCAGCGTAGGCGGGAAATCCTACAATGAGCAGTTCTTC
V: TRBV27; D: TRBD1; J: TRBJ1-5; size: -; length: 15; CDR3: CASSFFGTGNQPQHF; DNA: TGTGCCAGCAGTTTTTTCGGGACAGGCAATCAGCCCCAGCATTTT
V: TRBV7-9; D: -; J: TRBJ2-3; size: -; length: 15; CDR3: CASSSEDRNTDTQYF; DNA: TGTGCCAGCAGCTCAGAAGACAGAAACACAGATACGCAGTATTTT
V: TRBV7-6; D: -; J: TRBJ2-2; size: -; length: 13; CDR3: CASSVSGPGELFF; DNA: TGTGCCAGCAGCGTTAGTGGTCCCGGGGAGCTGTTTTTT
V: TRBV13; D: TRBD2; J: TRBJ2-7; size: -; length: 15; CDR3: CASRPTSGRGSEQYF; DNA: TGTGCCAGCAGACCGACTAGCGGGAGAGGCTCCGAGCAGTACTTC
V: TRBV30; D: TRBD1; J: TRBJ1-2; size: -; length: 13; CDR3: CAWSFDRVYGYTF; DNA: TGTGCCTGGAGTTTCGACAGGGTCTATGGCTACACCTTC